The clone carrying this TCR beta chain has a single count. The data belong to a study of blood T cell repertoires in COVID-19. Study at large: Italy, Spain and the United States were the sources of the convalescent and acute COVID-19 samples. Sources were T cells, B-cell-depleted T cells, or PBMCs; the material itself was cDNA or gDNA.

Methods used by the authors: Using reference gene primer amplification, nucleated cell counts were estimated. Data came from immunoSEQ multiplex PCR; TCRdb stores just in-frame clones and leaves some out. That table is the source of V, J and clone size, and D and trimming were worked out from the DNA. The sample has approximately 150,000 clones; just over 85% are singletons. Trimming cost V 10 bases and J 4 bases, with 13 bases left between them. The CDR3 totals 12 residues. Input material: peripheral blood. The chain is built from TRBV12-3 or TRBV12-4 and TRBJ2-5, with a weak D call TRBD2 (7 bases). The clonotype was recovered from a man aged 65 to 79 with acute or convalescent COVID-19. For the CDR3, the DNA is TGTGCCATCGGGGGGCCAGGAGAGACCCAGTACTTC. Its protein is CAIGGPGETQYF.